This TCR beta chain was recovered during a study of blood T cell repertoires in COVID-19 (dated by TCRdb to about 2020). General notes on the study: Collaborator samples came from the United States, Italy and Spain and covered acute and convalescent phases of COVID-19. Where available, HLA class I and class II types were obtained from metadata supplied by the sample provider rather than from assay-based typing. The dataset comprised deeply sampled blood TCRbeta repertoires from subjects exposed to, actively infected with, or recovered from COVID-19. Samples were obtained from the ongoing ImmuneRACE study (first 160 participants) and from over 1,000 subjects provided by 6 global collaborators. The prospective study material was composed of cDNA or gDNA derived from T cells, B-cell-depleted T cells, or PBMCs. The repertoires were made available in a free public database intended to serve as a resource for research on the immune response to SARS-CoV-2. Sample metadata almost always included a de-identified subject ID, COVID-19 status, age in years and sex.

The research as a whole found: Clinical and demographic metadata were provided uncurated, with the amount varying by source and participant.

Looking up the germline V gene (reference sequence) yields CDR1 LNHDA and CDR2 SQIVND. V loses 3 bases of germline sequence and J loses 3 bases, and the interval between the two ends is 12 bases. The CDR3 runs 14 residues from the cysteine to the phenylalanine. Only the CDR3 DNA stays, 42 bases, in frame from base 1. The immunoSEQ Assay, a bias-controlled multiplex PCR, was used to amplify TCRbeta CDR3 regions from genomic DNA. On the study's bioinformatics: Nucleated cell counts per sample were estimated from amplification of reference gene primers within the assay. To quantify the absolute abundance of each unique TCRbeta CDR3 rearrangement, sequence reads were collapsed and filtered. For each sample, productive Simpson clonality was calculated by taking the square root of Simpson's diversity index across productive rearrangements. This is the immuneACCESS table as TCRdb keeps it, with only in-frame sequences that have V and J called. A part of the clones is gone; compared with another copy, unresolved V genes explain less than half, and the rest is unexplained. The V and J calls and clone size are taken from that table; D and trimming were inferred from the DNA. The sample contains around 280,000 clones, around 90% of them found a single time. The ten top clones hold approximately 5.7% of the sample.

Concerning this clone itself: Its antigen is not yet known. Base qualities were left out, and no much larger clone turns up one base away.

Participants in the prospective study were enrolled through a virtual design, were aged about 18 to 89 years, and lived in 24 United States geographic areas. Cohort assignment in the prospective study relied on participant-reported clinical history from a screening survey and a study questionnaire. Recovered participants in ImmuneRACE Cohort 3 were defined as having two consecutive negative NP/OP PCR tests, clearance from a healthcare professional, or resolution of symptoms. Each participant in the prospective study had whole blood, serum and a nasopharyngeal or oropharyngeal swab collected by mobile phlebotomists. Over a roughly 2-month period, participants in the prospective study had the option of providing additional blood draws and questionnaires. Before DNA extraction, prospective study blood samples were shipped either frozen or at room temperature.

This chain joins TRBV19 to TRBJ2-7; 5 matching bases give a weak D call of TRBD1. The source is a woman aged 35 to 49 who had recovered from COVID-19. Sample: PBMCs or T cells enriched from blood (not recorded which). The nucleotides are TGTGCCAGTAGTATTAAAGGCAGGGTCTACGAGCAGTACTTC. This translates into CASSIKGRVYEQYF. The variable domain in full, with residues beyond the CDR3 obtained from the reference TRBV19 and TRBJ2-7 genes, is DGGITQSPKYLFRKEGQNVTLSCEQNLNHDAMYWYRQDPGQGLRLIYYSQIVNDFQKGDIAEGYSVSREKKESFPLTVTSAQKNPTAFYLCASSIKGRVYEQYFGPGTRLTVT.